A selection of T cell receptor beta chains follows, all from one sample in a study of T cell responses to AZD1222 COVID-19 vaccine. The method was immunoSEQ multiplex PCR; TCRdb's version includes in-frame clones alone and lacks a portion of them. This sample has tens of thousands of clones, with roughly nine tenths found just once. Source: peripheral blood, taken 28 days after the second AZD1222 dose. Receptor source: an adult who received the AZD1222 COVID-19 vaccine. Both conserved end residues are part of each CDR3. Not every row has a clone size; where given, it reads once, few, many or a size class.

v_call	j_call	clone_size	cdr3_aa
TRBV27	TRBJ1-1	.	CASSPRTQTNTEAFF
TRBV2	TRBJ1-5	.	CASSGRDQPQHF
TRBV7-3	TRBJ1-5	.	CASSLSGGRNQPQHF
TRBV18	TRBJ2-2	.	CASSLGTVNTGELFF
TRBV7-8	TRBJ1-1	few	CASSLESFVTEAFF
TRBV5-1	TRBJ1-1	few	CASSLAGMNTEAFF
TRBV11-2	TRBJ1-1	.	CASSTPLGNTEAFF
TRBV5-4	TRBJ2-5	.	CASREEAGKETQYF
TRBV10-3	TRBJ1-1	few	CAISGSGLVMNTEAFF
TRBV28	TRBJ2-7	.	CASRITRDYEQYF
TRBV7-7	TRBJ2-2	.	CASSYGTGGTGELFF
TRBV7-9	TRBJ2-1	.	CASSPTPSGPSYNEQFF
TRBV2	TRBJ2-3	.	CASSDRVGTTDTQYF
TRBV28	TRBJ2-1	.	CASSLPSRGNEQFF
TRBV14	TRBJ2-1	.	CASSQSGNEQFF
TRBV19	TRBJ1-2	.	CASSIVGRRNYGYTF
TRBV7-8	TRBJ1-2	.	CASSRRAQANYGYTF
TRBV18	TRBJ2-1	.	CASSPPLDVNEQFF
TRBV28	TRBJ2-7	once	CASSRILSLYEQYF
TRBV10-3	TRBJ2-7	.	CATTSGEAYEQYF
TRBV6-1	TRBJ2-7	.	CASSERGQGDEQYF
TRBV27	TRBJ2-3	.	CASSWSGRGTDTQYF
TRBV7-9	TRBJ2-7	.	CASTSAGGPLMIEYF
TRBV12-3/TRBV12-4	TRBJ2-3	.	CASTAVSTDTQYF
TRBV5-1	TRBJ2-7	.	CASRPVSLWGSYEQYF
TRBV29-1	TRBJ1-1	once	CSVGQGAKGTEAFF
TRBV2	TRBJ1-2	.	CASPSAVDYGYTF
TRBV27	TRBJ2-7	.	CASSSERLSSYEQYF
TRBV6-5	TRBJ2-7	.	CASTRAGRGEQYF
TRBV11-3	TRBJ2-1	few	CASTLSAGSYNEQFF
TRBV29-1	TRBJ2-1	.	CSVSPSWAFNNEQFF
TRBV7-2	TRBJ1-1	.	CASSLGRAENTEAFF
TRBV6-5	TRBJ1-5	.	CASTFRLSNQPQHF
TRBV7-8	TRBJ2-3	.	CASGPGAVDTQYF
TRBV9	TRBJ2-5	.	CASSDRTGQETQYF
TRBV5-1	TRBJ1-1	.	CASSPAPPMAFF
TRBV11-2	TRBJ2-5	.	CASSSRLAVQETQYF
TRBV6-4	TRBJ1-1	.	CASSGDEVGGNTEAFF
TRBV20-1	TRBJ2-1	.	CSANRRDEQFF
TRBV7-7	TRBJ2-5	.	CASSPGLTSGFQETQYF
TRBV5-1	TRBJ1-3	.	CASSFSTGRTSGNTIYF
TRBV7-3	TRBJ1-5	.	CASSLTRDQPQHF